The sample holds one count of the clone carrying this TCR beta chain. This record comes from a study of blood T cell repertoires in COVID-19. The data were produced by immunoSEQ multiplex PCR, yet TCRdb's version contains in-frame clones alone and is incomplete. The sample has around 200,000 clones, around nine tenths seen once. Material for sequencing was peripheral blood. The source is a man between 18 and 29 years old with active or convalescent COVID-19.

The CDR3 DNA reads as TGTGCCAGCAGCCGCCGACTAGCAGGAGTCGGAACAGATACGCAGTATTTT. This codes for CASSRRLAGVGTDTQYF. The chain couples TRBV7-8 to TRBJ2-3; 7 bases are a match to TRBD2. CDR3 length: 17 residues. The J segment lost 3 bases and the V segment lost 5 bases, leaving 14 bases of the junction unmatched. Germline lookup yields CDR1 SGHVS and CDR2 FQNEAQ.